Below are 28 T cell receptor beta chains sequenced from a single sample in a study of cytomegalovirus exposure and HLA in healthy donors. Produced via immunoSEQ multiplex PCR; TCRdb's table is partial and in-frame only. The profile covers about 130,000 clones, with around nine tenths appearing a single time and 1.4% to 1.5% taken by the ten largest. Sequences were obtained from PBMCs. The receptors were sampled from a man aged 25-45 years in good health and CMV-seronegative.

This rearrangement joins TRBV5-5 to TRBJ2-7; 13 bases fit TRBD2. V trimming: 4 bases; J trimming: 0 bases; junction bases outside the gene matches: 1. Germline CDR1 and CDR2: SGHKS and YYEKEE (reference sequence). The CDR3 has 15 amino acids. The CDR3 coding sequence is TGTGCCAGCAGCCGGACTAGCGGGAGCTCCTACGAGCAGTACTTC. Translation gives CASSRTSGSSYEQYF. Based on the CDR3 plus reference TRBV5-5 and TRBJ2-7, the full variable domain is DAGVTQSPTHLIKTRGQQVTLRCSPISGHKSVSWYQQVLGQGPQFIFQYYEKEERGRGNFPDRFSARQFPNYSSELNVNALLLGDSALYLCASSRTSGSSYEQYFGPGTRLTVT.

This clone was picked up a small number of times. CDR3 sequence (DNA): TGTGCCAGCACCAGGGGACAGAACCAAGAGACCCAGTACTTC. Translating it yields CASTRGQNQETQYF. The chain uses TRBV2 and TRBJ2-5; the match to TRBD1 covers 7 bases. Losses at the gene ends were 7 bases for V and 0 bases for J; bases not matched to a gene: 5. The germline CDR1 and CDR2 sequences are SNHLY and FYNNEI. The CDR3 runs 14 residues. Variable domain in full (rest from reference TRBV2 and TRBJ2-5): EPEVTQTPSHQVTQMGQEVILRCVPISNHLYFYWYRQILGQKVEFLVSFYNNEISEKSEIFDDQFSVERPDGSNFTLKIRSTKLEDSAMYFCASTRGQNQETQYFGPGTRLLVL.

The V gene is TRBV4-1, the J gene TRBJ1-1; D gene uncertain. V lost 2 bases and J 1 base, leaving 5 bases between the germline ends. The CDR3 is 13 amino acids. Germline V gene lookup returns CDR1 MGHRA and CDR2 YSYEKL. The CDR3 DNA sequence: TGCGCCAGCAGCCAATCCCGGAACACTGAAGCTTTCTTT. It encodes CASSQSRNTEAFF.

The chain links TRBV18 to TRBJ1-2, with D possibly being TRBD1 (5 bases). V lost 3 bases and J 2 bases, leaving 7 bases between the germline ends. This CDR3 has 13 residues. Looked up from germline, CDR1 is KGHSH and CDR2 is LQKENI. CDR3 sequence reads: CASSPRGNYGYTF. CDR3 in DNA: TGTGCCAGCTCACCCCGGGGGAACTATGGCTACACCTTC. Based on the CDR3 plus reference TRBV18 and TRBJ1-2, the full variable domain is NAGVMQNPRHLVRRRGQEARLRCSPMKGHSHVYWYRQLPEEGLKFMVYLQKENIIDESGMPKERFSAEFPKEGPSILRIQQVVRGDSAAYFCASSPRGNYGYTFGSGTRLTVV.

The chain links TRBV7-2 to TRBJ1-2, with D tentatively TRBD1 (6 bases). Trimming removed 6 bases from V and 5 bases from J, with 13 bases in between. The germline gives CDR1 SGHTA, CDR2 FQGNSA. CDR3 length: 13 residues. CDR3 amino acids: CASSPDSEYGYTF. DNA of the CDR3: TGTGCCAGCAGTCCGGACAGCGAGTATGGCTACACCTTC.

This clone was seen a handful of times. V and J are TRBV7-9 and TRBJ1-6; TRBD1 agrees at 7 bases. Germline lookup yields CDR1 SEHNR and CDR2 FQNEAQ (reference sequence). The trim removed 5 bases at V and 10 bases at J, leaving 11 bases unmatched. This CDR3 comprises 15 residues. CDR3 residues: CASSGYRGDGSPLHF. CDR3 DNA sequence: TGTGCCAGCAGCGGCTACAGGGGAGATGGGTCACCCCTCCACTTT.

The V call is TRBV6-5, the J call TRBJ2-1, with 14 positions matching TRBD2. Germline CDR1 reads MNHEY; CDR2 reads SVGAGI. Unmatched junction bases numbered 5, after V lost 2 bases and J lost 8 bases. CDR3 length equals 16 residues. CDR3 loop: CASSYLGTSGSDEQFF. CDR3 coding DNA: TGTGCCAGCAGTTACCTCGGGACTAGCGGGAGTGATGAGCAGTTCTTC.

V is TRBV4-1 and J is TRBJ2-3, with TRBD2 matching 9 bases. Germline V gives CDR1 MGHRA, CDR2 YSYEKL. The CDR3 loop spans 17 amino acids. V shed 0 bases and J 1 base; nucleotides not matched to a gene: 5. CDR3 nucleotide sequence: TGCGCCAGCAGCCAAGAAATCCCTAGCGGGGGCACAGATACGCAGTATTTT. Translation: CASSQEIPSGGTDTQYF.

CDR3 sequence reads: CASSYNSGSGYEQFF. The CDR3 bases are TGTGCCAGCAGTTACAATAGCGGGAGCGGCTATGAGCAGTTCTTC. The rearrangement uses TRBV6-5 and TRBJ2-1; TRBD2 aligns across 9 bases. V lost 2 bases, J lost 8 bases, and 7 bases stayed unmatched. The germline CDR1 and CDR2 sequences are MNHEY and SVGAGI. CDR3 length: 15 amino acids.

The chain is built from TRBV5-1 and TRBJ2-3; 7 bases line up with TRBD2. Germline V gene sequence: CDR1 SGHRS, CDR2 YFSETQ. V was clipped by 0 bases and J by 1 base; unmatched bases: 5. The CDR3 length is 16 residues. The CDR3 DNA sequence: TGCGCCAGCAGCTTGGAGGCTAGCGGAGGCACAGATACGCAGTATTTT. It encodes CASSLEASGGTDTQYF. The variable domain in full, with the rest retrieved from reference TRBV5-1 and TRBJ2-3, is KAGVTQTPRYLIKTRGQQVTLSCSPISGHRSVSWYQQTPGQGLQFLFEYFSETQRNKGNFPGRFSGRQFSNSRSEMNVSTLELGDSALYLCASSLEASGGTDTQYFGPGTRLTVL.

The table lists this clone with a few counts. The chain has TRBV19 and TRBJ1-1, with 11 bases that match TRBD1. Germline V gene data show CDR1 as LNHDA and CDR2 as SQIVND (reference sequence). The CDR3 is 17 amino acids. Losses at the gene ends were 5 bases for V and 11 bases for J; bases not matched to a gene: 19. The CDR3 coding sequence is TGTGCCAGTAGTGACGAGAATCCGGGACAGGGGGGTAAAATGGCTTTCTTT. This codes for CASSDENPGQGGKMAFF.

The chain joins TRBV7-6 to TRBJ2-7; 9 bases map to TRBD2. This CDR3 is built from 16 residues. CDR1 is SGHVS and CDR2 is FNYEAQ in the germline V gene. After removal of 0 bases from V and 3 bases from J, the junction contained 6 bases not matched to a gene. The chain's CDR3 is CASSLAAREGHYEQYF. The CDR3 bases are TGTGCCAGCAGCTTAGCTGCGCGGGAGGGTCACTACGAGCAGTACTTC.

This clone was counted a few times. The chain has TRBV18 and TRBJ2-2, with 11 bases matching TRBD1. J lost 2 bases, V lost 4 bases, and 6 bases had no gene match. This CDR3 region has 17 residues. Per germline, CDR1 KGHSH and CDR2 LQKENI. The CDR3 nucleotides read TGTGCCAGCTCACGAACCGGGACAGGGGGAAACACCGGGGAGCTGTTTTTT. This encodes CASSRTGTGGNTGELFF.

The CDR3 is CASSDFDSLSYEQYF. In DNA, the CDR3 is TGTGCCAGCAGTGATTTCGACAGCCTCTCCTACGAGCAGTACTTC. The chain employs TRBV2 and TRBJ2-7, with D perhaps matching TRBD1 (5 bases). The CDR3 covers 15 residues. Germline loops: CDR1 SNHLY, CDR2 FYNNEI. Trimming pared 3 bases from V and 0 bases from J, leaving 12 bases between.

This chain links TRBV1 with TRBJ2-7; the table's D call TRBD1 went unverified against the DNA. TRBV1 counts as a pseudogene. The CDR3 totals 14 residues. The CDR3 sequence is CTSSQGQGPYEQYF. In DNA form, the CDR3 reads TGCACCAGCAGCCAAGGACAGGGGCCCTACGAGCAGTACTTC.

This chain joins TRBV30 and TRBJ2-5; 9 bases map to TRBD2. The trim removed 4 bases at V and 2 bases at J, leaving 8 bases unmatched. The CDR3 runs to 15 residues. Germline CDR1 and CDR2: GTSNPN and SVGIG (reference sequence). This chain's CDR3 is CAWNSGSTGQETQYF. The CDR3, as DNA: TGTGCCTGGAATAGCGGGAGTACCGGGCAAGAGACCCAGTACTTC.

V is TRBV18 and J is TRBJ2-6, with TRBD1 identical over 10 bases. CDR3 length: 18 residues. V dropped 5 bases and J dropped 0; count of bases not matched to a gene: 7. Germline V gene data show CDR1 as KGHSH and CDR2 as LQKENI. The CDR3: CASSIPGQGSSGANVLTF. As DNA, the CDR3 is TGTGCCAGCTCAATCCCGGGACAGGGGAGCTCTGGGGCCAACGTCCTGACTTTC.

This clone appeared a few times. The gene calls are TRBV6-1 and TRBJ1-5; D perhaps matches TRBD1 (5 bases). The germline V gene encodes CDR1 MNHNS and CDR2 SASEGT. CDR3 length equals 15 residues. Trimming removed 3 bases from V and 1 base from J, with 10 bases in between. CDR3 loop: CASSEFGGSNQPQHF. Written as DNA, the CDR3 is TGTGCCAGCAGTGAGTTCGGGGGAAGCAATCAGCCCCAGCATTTT.

This chain connects TRBV11-2 to TRBJ2-7; maybe TRBD2 (6 bases). The CDR3 loop spans 16 amino acids. From germline, CDR1 is SGHAT and CDR2 FQNNGV. The V end was cut by 6 bases, the J end by 2 bases, with 20 bases between. For the CDR3, the DNA is TGTGCCAGCAGTTCTATGGCGGGGACGGAAACCTACGAGCAGTACTTC. Translating it yields CASSSMAGTETYEQYF.

This clone was observed a single time. The chain uses TRBV27 and TRBJ2-3, with TRBD2 matching 8 bases. V lost 8 bases to trimming and J lost 1 base; unmatched junction nucleotides: 14. This CDR3 is built from 17 residues. Germline V lookup: CDR1 MNHEY, CDR2 SMNVEV (reference sequence). Here the CDR3 DNA reads TGTGCCAGCTCGGGCGGGGGGCCGGGCGCGGGCACAGATACGCAGTATTTT. It encodes CASSGGGPGAGTDTQYF.

V usage is TRBV7-9 and J usage is TRBJ1-4; 9 bases line up with TRBD1. V lost 5 bases to trimming and J lost 5 bases; unmatched junction nucleotides: 9. The CDR3 runs to 16 residues. Germline CDR1 is SEHNR and CDR2 is FQNEAQ (reference sequence). This CDR3 reads CASSREGTGSNEKLFF. The CDR3 DNA follows: TGTGCCAGCAGCCGAGAGGGGACAGGGTCAAATGAAAAACTGTTTTTT.

The chain links TRBV9 to TRBJ1-2; TRBD1 matches 9 bases. V shed 3 bases and J 4 bases; nucleotides not matched to a gene: 4. There are 14 residues in the CDR3. CDR1 is SGDLS, CDR2 YYNGEE, per germline. CDR3 loop: CASSAEDRGYGYTF. The DNA for the CDR3 is TGTGCCAGCAGCGCAGAGGACAGGGGCTATGGCTACACCTTC. Complete variable domain (other parts from reference TRBV9 and TRBJ1-2): DSGVTQTPKHLITATGQRVTLRCSPRSGDLSVYWYQQSLDQGLQFLIQYYNGEERAKGNILERFSAQQFPDLHSELNLSSLELGDSALYFCASSAEDRGYGYTFGSGTRLTVV.

V and J are TRBV5-1 and TRBJ2-3; D may be TRBD2 (6 bases). This CDR3 contains 16 residues. V was pared by 6 bases and J by 2 bases, with 19 bases between. Germline V lookup: CDR1 SGHRS, CDR2 YFSETQ. DNA for the CDR3: TGCGCCAGCACCCCACCGGGTACGGGGGACACAGATACGCAGTATTTT. It codes for CASTPPGTGDTDTQYF.

In the case of this clone: Other DNA sequences in the sample encode the same CDR3. This rearrangement joins TRBV18 to TRBJ2-7; the D gene is possibly TRBD1 (6 bases). The CDR3 runs 14 residues. The germline V and J ends were trimmed by 3 bases and 1 base, with 10 bases remaining between them. CDR1 is KGHSH and CDR2 is LQKENI in the germline V gene. DNA for the CDR3: TGTGCCAGCTCACCTGGGACATCGTCCTACGAGCAGTACTTC. Amino acids: CASSPGTSSYEQYF. The full variable domain, rest sourced from reference TRBV18 and TRBJ2-7, is NAGVMQNPRHLVRRRGQEARLRCSPMKGHSHVYWYRQLPEEGLKFMVYLQKENIIDESGMPKERFSAEFPKEGPSILRIQQVVRGDSAAYFCASSPGTSSYEQYFGPGTRLTVT.

This chain connects TRBV11-2 to TRBJ2-7; D is uncertain. This CDR3 has 14 residues. Germline loops: CDR1 SGHAT, CDR2 FQNNGV. Trimming took off 4 bases at V and 5 bases at J, with 15 bases between the two ends. The chain's CDR3 is CASSSRRNTDEQYF. CDR3 sequence (DNA): TGTGCCAGCAGCTCTAGACGGAACACCGACGAGCAGTACTTC.

This chain joins TRBV27 and TRBJ1-5, with 7 bases fitting TRBD1. The ends lost 0 bases at V and 6 bases at J; junction bases unmatched: 5. Germline V CDR1 and CDR2: MNHEY, SMNVEV (reference sequence). CDR3 length equals 15 residues. The DNA of the CDR3 is TGTGCCAGCAGTTTATCCACGACAGGGTTTCAGCCCCAGCATTTT. This encodes CASSLSTTGFQPQHF.

The CDR3 DNA reads TGTGCCAGTAGCACTAGGAACACCGGGGAGCTGTTTTTT. It is translated as CASSTRNTGELFF. This chain connects TRBV19 to TRBJ2-2; TRBD2 is a possible D gene (5 bases). The CDR3 loop spans 13 amino acids. Germline values: CDR1 LNHDA, CDR2 SQIVND (reference sequence). V lost 6 bases, J lost 1 base, and 6 bases lay in between.

V and J are TRBV30 and TRBJ2-6; tentatively, D is TRBD2 (5 bases). V shed 0 bases and J shed 4 bases, with 13 bases lying between them. This CDR3 has 16 residues. In germline, CDR1 is GTSNPN, CDR2 SVGIG (reference sequence). In DNA form, the CDR3 reads TGTGCCTGGAGTGTACGGGTGCCGGGAGGGGCCAACGTCCTGACTTTC. It encodes CAWSVRVPGGANVLTF.